The 19 T cell receptor beta chains reported below all come from one sample, sequenced in a study of graft-versus-host responses after intestinal transplantation. No antigen is known for these receptors. The repertoire was sequenced with immunoSEQ multiplex PCR; TCRdb's copy has only in-frame clones and lacks some. The sample consists of about 110,000 clones, around 90% of them appearing once. Material: unstimulated CD4+ T cells sorted from spleen or lymph node cells, obtained before transplant. Receptors were obtained from a human donor who was the organ donor for an intestinal transplant.

This chain uses TRBV7-3 with TRBJ2-1, with TRBD2 as a possible D gene (6 bases). Germline CDR1 reads SGHTA; CDR2 reads FQGTGA. Trimming stripped 3 bases from V and 4 bases from J, with 13 bases between. The CDR3 extends over 15 amino acids. The CDR3 loop reads CASSFRTTSYNEQFF. CDR3 DNA sequence: TGTGCCAGCAGCTTTCGGACTACTTCGTACAATGAGCAGTTCTTC.

V gene TRBV9 combines with J gene TRBJ2-7; weak D call: TRBD2 (6 bases). Germline loops: CDR1 SGDLS, CDR2 YYNGEE. V lost 3 bases to trimming and J lost 4 bases, with 20 bases between them. CDR3 length: 16 residues. The CDR3: CASSEGGRESVYEQYF. For the CDR3, the DNA is TGTGCCAGCAGCGAGGGAGGCAGGGAAAGTGTGTACGAGCAGTACTTC.

The V gene is TRBV7-2, the J gene TRBJ1-2, with 7 bases identical to TRBD1. The germline V gene has CDR1 SGHTA and CDR2 FQGNSA. The CDR3 length is 14 residues. V trimming: 4 bases; J trimming: 7 bases; junction bases outside the gene matches: 9. The CDR3 DNA sequence: TGTGCCAGCAGCTCTCGACACAGGGGAGGTGGCTACACCTTC. It is translated as CASSSRHRGGGYTF.

This sequence joins TRBV7-8 and TRBJ1-5, with TRBD1 matching over 7 bases. The CDR3 is made up of 17 amino acids. CDR1 SGHVS and CDR2 FQNEAQ come from the germline V gene. V dropped 1 base and J dropped 2; count of bases not matched to a gene: 8. CDR3 nucleotide sequence: TGTGCCAGCAGCTTAGGGCAGGGGGTCGTGGGCAATCAGCCCCAGCATTTT. Translating it yields CASSLGQGVVGNQPQHF.

The chain uses TRBV5-4 and TRBJ1-1; a weak D match, TRBD1 (6 bases). Trimming removed 1 base from V and 6 bases from J, with 13 bases in between. The germline gives CDR1 SGHNT, CDR2 YYREEE (reference sequence). The CDR3 contains 14 residues. This CDR3 reads CASSLSRGAAEAFF. CDR3 DNA sequence: TGTGCCAGCAGCTTGTCTCGGGGGGCCGCTGAAGCTTTCTTT.

This chain connects TRBV4-3 to TRBJ2-7; 9 nucleotides match TRBD1. After removal of 5 bases from V and 5 bases from J, the junction contained 4 bases not matched to a gene. This CDR3 contains 13 residues. The germline V gene has CDR1 LGHNA and CDR2 YSLEER. In nucleotides, the CDR3 is TGCGCCAGCAGCAAGGACAGGGGTCACGAGCAGTACTTC. This translates into CASSKDRGHEQYF.

The chain couples TRBV5-6 to TRBJ1-2; D remains unclear. Germline V CDR1 and CDR2: SGHDT, YYEEEE. The ends were cut back, 2 bases at V and 8 bases at J, with 7 bases in the middle. The CDR3 is made up of 11 amino acids. CDR3 DNA sequence: TGTGCCAGCAGCTTCCTTTCGGGCTACACCTTC. This sequence encodes CASSFLSGYTF.

The chain couples TRBV6-5 to TRBJ2-7; D is possibly TRBD1 (5 bases). V lost 0 bases and J 5 bases, leaving 8 bases between the germline ends. The CDR3 is made up of 13 amino acids. Germline assignment: CDR1 MNHEY and CDR2 SVGAGI. The DNA of the CDR3 is TGTGCCAGCAGTTACTCGGCAGGGAACGAGCAGTACTTC. It is translated as CASSYSAGNEQYF.

A few counts support this clone. V is TRBV2 and J is TRBJ2-5; unclear D gene. The germline V and J ends were trimmed by 2 bases and 5 bases, with 12 bases remaining between them. Germline CDR1 reads SNHLY; CDR2 reads FYNNEI. This CDR3 comprises 14 residues. Written as DNA, the CDR3 is TGTGCCAGCAGTGAAAAGAGCCTGGGGGAGACCCAGTACTTC. Its translation is CASSEKSLGETQYF.

The J gene is TRBJ2-7, the V gene TRBV6-5; 7 nucleotides line up with TRBD2. With 5 bases clipped from V and 6 bases from J, the junction kept 7 bases outside the gene matches. This CDR3 is built from 13 residues. Germline lookup yields CDR1 MNHEY and CDR2 SVGAGI. The CDR3 nucleotides read TGTGCCAGCAGTGGGGTGCCGGGGGGCGAGCAGTACTTC. Translating it yields CASSGVPGGEQYF.

For this clone: This CDR3 is also generated by other DNA sequences in the sample. The gene calls are TRBV5-1 and TRBJ1-1; tentative D call: TRBD1 (5 bases). This CDR3 region has 15 residues. Trimming left V 0 bases short and J 4 bases short, with 13 bases between. CDR1 is SGHRS and CDR2 is YFSETQ in the germline V gene. CDR3 DNA sequence: TGCGCCAGCAGCTTGGATCGGGGCGAAGGCACTGAAGCTTTCTTT. Residues: CASSLDRGEGTEAFF.

This clone was seen a single time. The rearrangement links TRBV6-5 to TRBJ2-5, with D perhaps matching TRBD2 (5 bases). Germline CDR1 reads MNHEY; CDR2 reads SVGAGI. Deletions cut 4 bases from V and 5 bases from J, with 8 bases between. This CDR3 comprises 12 residues. Here the CDR3 reads CASSSSRETQYF. In DNA form, the CDR3 reads TGTGCCAGCAGTTCTAGCCGGGAGACCCAGTACTTC.

The rearrangement uses TRBV28 and TRBJ1-4, with D possibly being TRBD1 (5 bases). V lost 6 bases, J lost 3 bases, and 14 bases lay in between. The CDR3 length is 15 residues. Looked up from germline, CDR1 is MDHEN and CDR2 is SYDVKM. This CDR3 reads CASSPPGPPNEKLFF. CDR3 sequence (DNA): TGTGCCAGCAGCCCCCCAGGGCCCCCTAATGAAAAACTGTTTTTT.

The rearrangement uses TRBV29-1 and TRBJ1-1; 8 positions agree with TRBD1. This CDR3 comprises 14 residues. V dropped 7 bases and J dropped 1; count of bases not matched to a gene: 8. The germline V gene encodes CDR1 SQVTM and CDR2 ANQGSEA. CDR3 sequence reads: CSAGQGFWNTEAFF. In DNA, the CDR3 is TGCAGCGCTGGACAGGGTTTTTGGAACACTGAAGCTTTCTTT.

This chain links TRBV30 with TRBJ2-1, with 8 bases matching TRBD1. Germline CDR1 is GTSNPN and CDR2 is SVGIG (reference sequence). Unmatched junction bases numbered 7, after V lost 3 bases and J lost 3 bases. This CDR3 spans 15 amino acids. CDR3 region: CAWSRTGRNYNEQFF. CDR3 in DNA: TGTGCCTGGAGCAGGACAGGGAGGAACTACAATGAGCAGTTCTTC.

This clone was recorded only once. The chain couples TRBV6-5 to TRBJ2-7; weak D call: TRBD1 (5 bases). CDR3 size: 14 residues. Germline values: CDR1 MNHEY, CDR2 SVGAGI. V lost 2 bases and J lost 4, with 12 bases in between. CDR3 coding DNA: TGTGCCAGCAGTTACCTAGGACAATCGTACGAGCAGTACTTC. Its translation is CASSYLGQSYEQYF.

V usage is TRBV10-1 and J usage is TRBJ2-7, with D unclear. There are 16 residues in the CDR3. V was cut by 6 bases and J by 2 bases, with 20 bases left in between. CDR1 is WNHNN, CDR2 SYGVQD, per germline (reference sequence). CDR3: CASSDTYEGSPYEQYF. CDR3 in DNA: TGCGCCAGCAGCGATACCTACGAAGGGTCACCCTACGAGCAGTACTTC.

V is TRBV5-1 and J is TRBJ2-5; maybe TRBD2 (6 bases). This CDR3 has 14 residues. The ends were cut back, 0 bases at V and 1 base at J, with 7 bases in the middle. Germline assignment: CDR1 SGHRS and CDR2 YFSETQ. The CDR3 DNA sequence: TGCGCCAGCAGCTTGGGGGACTTCCAAGAGACCCAGTACTTC. As protein: CASSLGDFQETQYF.

This chain connects TRBV6-1 to TRBJ2-5; tentative D call: TRBD2 (5 bases). The germline V and J ends were trimmed by 7 bases and 5 bases, with 17 bases remaining between them. The CDR3 spans 14 residues. Germline V gene data show CDR1 as MNHNS and CDR2 as SASEGT. CDR3 sequence: CASNPTAKRETQYF. Written as DNA, the CDR3 is TGTGCCAGCAACCCGACGGCGAAGCGGGAGACCCAGTACTTC.